This T cell receptor (beta chain) is from a study of shared clonotypes between healthy human individuals. Germline assignment: CDR1 SEHNR and CDR2 FQNEAQ (reference sequence). CDR3 length: 18 residues. The V end lost 5 bases, the J end lost 0 bases, and 17 bases lay between the germline ends. The repertoire was sequenced with immunoSEQ multiplex PCR; TCRdb's copy has only in-frame clones and lacks some. The data show about 530,000 clones, 96% seen once. With regard to this clone: Antigen unknown.

General study points: Though the depth was large, rarefaction showed that sorted-subset sequencing was incomplete.

This receptor was identified in a woman aged 25 to 39 in good health. The J gene is TRBJ2-6, the V gene TRBV7-9; D is possibly TRBD2 (5 bases). Sequencing used naive CD4+ T cells sorted from blood. Subset of the sample: CD45RA+ positively selected. The CDR3 loop reads CASSQSARGASGANVLTF. The CDR3 coding sequence is TGTGCCAGCAGCCAAAGCGCCCGGGGAGCCTCTGGGGCCAACGTCCTGACTTTC.